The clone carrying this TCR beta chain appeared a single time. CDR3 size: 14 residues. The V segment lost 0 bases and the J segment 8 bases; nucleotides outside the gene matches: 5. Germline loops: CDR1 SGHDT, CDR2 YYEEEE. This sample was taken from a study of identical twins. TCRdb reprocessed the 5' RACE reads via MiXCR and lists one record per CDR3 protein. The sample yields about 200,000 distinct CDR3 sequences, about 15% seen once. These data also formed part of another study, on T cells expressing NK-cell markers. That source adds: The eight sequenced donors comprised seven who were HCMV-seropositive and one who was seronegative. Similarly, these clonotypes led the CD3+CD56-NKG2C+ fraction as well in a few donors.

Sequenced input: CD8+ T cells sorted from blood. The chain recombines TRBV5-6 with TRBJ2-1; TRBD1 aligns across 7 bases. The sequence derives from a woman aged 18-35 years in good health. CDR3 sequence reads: CASSLGLGGDEQFF. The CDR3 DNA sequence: TGTGCCAGCAGCTTGGGGCTAGGGGGCGATGAGCAGTTCTTC.